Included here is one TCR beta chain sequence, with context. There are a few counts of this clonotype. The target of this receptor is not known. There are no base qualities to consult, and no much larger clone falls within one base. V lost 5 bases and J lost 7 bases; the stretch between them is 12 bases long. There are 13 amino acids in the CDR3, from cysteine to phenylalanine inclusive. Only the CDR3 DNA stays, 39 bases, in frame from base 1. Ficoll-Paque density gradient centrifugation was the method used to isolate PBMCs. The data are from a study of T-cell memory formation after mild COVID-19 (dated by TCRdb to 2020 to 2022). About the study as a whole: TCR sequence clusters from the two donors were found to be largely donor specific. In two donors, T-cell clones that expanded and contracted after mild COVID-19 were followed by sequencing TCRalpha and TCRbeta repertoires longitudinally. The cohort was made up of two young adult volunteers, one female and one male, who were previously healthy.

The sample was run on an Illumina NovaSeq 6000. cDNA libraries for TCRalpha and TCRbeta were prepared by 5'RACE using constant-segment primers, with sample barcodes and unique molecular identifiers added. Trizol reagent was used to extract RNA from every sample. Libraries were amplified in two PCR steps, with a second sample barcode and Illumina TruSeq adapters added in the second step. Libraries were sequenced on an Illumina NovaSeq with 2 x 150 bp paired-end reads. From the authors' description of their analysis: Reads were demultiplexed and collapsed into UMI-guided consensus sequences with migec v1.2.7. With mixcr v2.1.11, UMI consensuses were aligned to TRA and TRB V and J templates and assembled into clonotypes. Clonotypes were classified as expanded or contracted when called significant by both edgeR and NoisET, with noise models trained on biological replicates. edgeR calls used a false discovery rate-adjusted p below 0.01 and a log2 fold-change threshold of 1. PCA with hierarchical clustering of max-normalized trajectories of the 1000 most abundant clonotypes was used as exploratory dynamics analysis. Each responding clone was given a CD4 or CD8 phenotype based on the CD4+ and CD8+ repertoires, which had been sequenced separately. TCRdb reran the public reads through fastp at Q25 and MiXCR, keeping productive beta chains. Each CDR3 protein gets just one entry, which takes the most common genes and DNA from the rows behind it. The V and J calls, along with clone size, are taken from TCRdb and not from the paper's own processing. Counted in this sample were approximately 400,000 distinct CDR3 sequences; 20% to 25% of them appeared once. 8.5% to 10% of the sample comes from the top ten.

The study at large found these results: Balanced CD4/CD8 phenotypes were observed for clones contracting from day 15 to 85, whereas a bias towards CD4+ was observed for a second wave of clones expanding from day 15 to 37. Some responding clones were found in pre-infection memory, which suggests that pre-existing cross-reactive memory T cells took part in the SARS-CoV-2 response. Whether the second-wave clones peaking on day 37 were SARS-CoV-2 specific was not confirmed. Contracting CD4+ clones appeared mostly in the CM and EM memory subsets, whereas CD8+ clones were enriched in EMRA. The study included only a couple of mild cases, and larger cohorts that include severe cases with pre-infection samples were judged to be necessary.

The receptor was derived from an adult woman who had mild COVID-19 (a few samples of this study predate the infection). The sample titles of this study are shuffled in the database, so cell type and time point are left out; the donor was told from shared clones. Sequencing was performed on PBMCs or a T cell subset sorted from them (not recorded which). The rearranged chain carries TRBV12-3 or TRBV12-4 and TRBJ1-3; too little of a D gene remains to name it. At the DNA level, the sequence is TGTGCCAGCAGTCCTAGGTCACCGAACACCATATATTTT. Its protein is CASSPRSPNTIYF.